A selection of T cell receptor beta chains follows, all from one sample in a study of shared clonotypes between healthy human individuals. Clones were read by immunoSEQ multiplex PCR, and TCRdb kept only the in-frame ones, dropping some. Among millions of clones listed, about 92% were seen once. Sequencing was carried out using naive CD4+ T cells sorted from blood. The receptors originated from a man younger than 35 in good health. CDR3s include the opening cysteine and the closing phenylalanine or tryptophan. The D gene is left open where the match is weak. The size of a clone is reported for some rows only, either as once, few or many, or as a class for expanded clones.

-	-	TRBJ2-7	TRBV4-2	CASSSRAGTPTYEQYF	TGTGCCAGCAGCTCTCGTGCGGGGACGCCTACCTACGAGCAGTACTTC
-	-	TRBJ1-5	TRBV6-1	CASSEGPHGQPQHF	TGTGCCAGCAGTGAAGGGCCCCATGGTCAGCCCCAGCATTTT
TRBD2	-	TRBJ2-7	TRBV2	CASSVGRGGTYEQYF	TGTGCCAGCAGTGTAGGGCGGGGGGGCACCTACGAGCAGTACTTC
TRBD1	-	TRBJ1-2	TRBV2	CASSRDRSTNYGYTF	TGTGCCAGCAGCCGGGACAGGAGCACGAACTATGGCTACACCTTC
TRBD2	-	TRBJ2-1	TRBV19	CASSTIAGLMNEQFF	TGTGCCAGTAGTACTATAGCGGGGTTGATGAATGAGCAGTTCTTC
TRBD1	-	TRBJ2-2	TRBV28	CASSIGTVNTGELFF	TGTGCCAGCAGTATCGGGACAGTTAACACCGGGGAGCTGTTTTTT
-	-	TRBJ1-2	TRBV5-1	CASSLEGGGSGYTF	TGCGCCAGCAGCTTGGAAGGGGGTGGTTCTGGCTACACCTTC
TRBD1	-	TRBJ2-7	TRBV28	CASSFHGQGAYEQYF	TGTGCCAGCAGTTTCCATGGACAGGGGGCCTACGAGCAGTACTTC
TRBD1	-	TRBJ2-7	TRBV6-1	CASTRTGGYEQYF	TGTGCCAGCACCCGGACAGGAGGCTACGAGCAGTACTTC
-	-	TRBJ2-3	TRBV6-1	CATKLQGSTDTQYF	TGTGCCACCAAACTTCAGGGTAGCACAGATACGCAGTATTTT
TRBD1	-	TRBJ2-3	TRBV5-8	CASSFSGTGVGETDTQYF	TGTGCCAGCAGCTTCTCCGGGACAGGGGTCGGTGAAACAGATACGCAGTATTTT
-	-	TRBJ2-1	TRBV7-9	CASSLVAALEQFF	TGTGCCAGCAGCTTAGTAGCGGCCCTAGAGCAGTTCTTC
-	-	TRBJ1-2	TRBV19	CASSTGPSGYTF	TGTGCCAGTAGTACGGGACCGTCTGGCTACACCTTC
-	-	TRBJ1-1	TRBV6-5	CASRAVGTEAFF	TGTGCCAGCAGGGCCGTAGGCACTGAAGCTTTCTTT
TRBD2	-	TRBJ2-7	TRBV19	CASRGGTSGSSYEQYF	TGTGCCAGTAGAGGGGGGACTAGCGGGAGCTCCTACGAGCAGTACTTC
TRBD1	once	TRBJ2-3	TRBV5-1	CASSWTGTGGTDTQYF	TGCGCCAGCAGCTGGACCGGGACAGGGGGCACAGATACGCAGTATTTT
-	-	TRBJ2-2	TRBV5-1	CASSSQGTGELFF	TGCGCCAGCAGCTCACAGGGTACCGGGGAGCTGTTTTTT
-	-	TRBJ2-6	TRBV19	CASTHPGANVLTF	TGTGCCAGTACCCACCCTGGGGCCAACGTCCTGACTTTC
-	-	TRBJ2-5	TRBV7-6	CASSSKTGQETQYF	TGTGCCAGCAGCTCAAAGACAGGACAAGAGACCCAGTACTTC
TRBD2	-	TRBJ2-1	TRBV5-1	CASSETGLAPNEQFF	TGCGCCAGCAGCGAGACGGGACTAGCGCCCAATGAGCAGTTCTTC
-	-	TRBJ1-4	TRBV28	CASTLLGQNEKLFF	TGTGCCAGCACCCTACTGGGGCAGAATGAAAAACTGTTTTTT
-	-	TRBJ1-4	TRBV18	CASSPGRTNEKLFF	TGTGCCAGCTCACCGGGGAGAACTAATGAAAAACTGTTTTTT
TRBD2	-	TRBJ2-7	TRBV2	CASSAGLAANSYEQYF	TGTGCCAGCAGCGCCGGACTAGCGGCAAACTCCTACGAGCAGTACTTC
-	few	TRBJ1-6	TRBV5-1	CASSLAGIGRSPLHF	TGCGCCAGCAGCTTGGCAGGCATAGGAAGGTCACCCCTCCACTTT
-	few	TRBJ1-1	TRBV4-1	CASSQDRGAFF	TGCGCCAGCAGCCAAGATCGAGGAGCTTTCTTT
-	-	TRBJ2-7	TRBV13	CASSLVGGRLSYEQYF	TGTGCCAGCAGCTTAGTGGGGGGAAGGTTATCCTACGAGCAGTACTTC
-	-	TRBJ1-5	TRBV18	CASSPDGNSNQPQHF	TGTGCCAGCTCACCCGACGGTAATAGCAATCAGCCCCAGCATTTT
TRBD1	few	TRBJ2-7	TRBV28	CASSRDRPYEQYF	TGTGCCAGCAGCCGGGACAGACCGTACGAGCAGTACTTC
-	-	TRBJ1-6	TRBV28	CASSLGRADSPLHF	TGTGCCAGCAGTTTAGGCAGGGCTGATTCACCCCTCCACTTT
TRBD1	-	TRBJ1-2	TRBV6-5	CASSYGDRGYTF	TGTGCCAGCAGTTACGGGGACAGGGGCTACACCTTC
-	-	TRBJ2-4	TRBV5-4	CASSLVGAGENIQYF	TGTGCCAGCAGCTTGGTTGGGGCGGGCGAAAACATTCAGTACTTC
TRBD1	-	TRBJ1-5	TRBV7-2	CASSPQTGGGQPQHF	TGTGCCAGCAGCCCGCAGACAGGGGGCGGTCAGCCCCAGCATTTT
TRBD2	-	TRBJ2-7	TRBV7-2	CASSPQPGGPYEQYF	TGTGCCAGCAGCCCCCAGCCGGGAGGGCCTTACGAGCAGTACTTC
TRBD2	-	TRBJ2-5	TRBV18	CASSRDYQETQYF	TGTGCCAGCTCCAGGGACTATCAAGAGACCCAGTACTTC
TRBD1	once	TRBJ1-4	TRBV6-5	CASSPMDRNHEKLFF	TGTGCCAGCAGCCCAATGGACAGGAACCATGAAAAACTGTTTTTT
-	-	TRBJ2-5	TRBV4-2	CASSQVGWETQYF	TGTGCCAGCAGCCAAGTAGGTTGGGAGACCCAGTACTTC
-	-	TRBJ1-2	TRBV7-9	CASSSSGTDYGYTF	TGTGCCAGCAGCTCATCCGGGACTGACTATGGCTACACCTTC
TRBD1	-	TRBJ2-1	TRBV11-2	CASSSLTGGTYNEQFF	TGTGCCAGCAGCTCCTTGACAGGGGGTACCTACAATGAGCAGTTCTTC
-	-	TRBJ1-4	TRBV29-1	CSVATASGEKLFF	TGCAGCGTGGCGACAGCTTCAGGGGAAAAACTGTTTTTT
-	once	TRBJ1-5	TRBV5-5	CASSLDGTGVGQPQHF	TGTGCCAGCAGCTTGGATGGCACGGGCGTTGGTCAGCCCCAGCATTTT